The 18 T cell receptor beta chains below were found in one sample sequenced in a study of shared clonotypes between healthy human individuals. Here immunoSEQ multiplex PCR was the method, and the copy in TCRdb shows in-frame clones only, minus some. The sample yields around 1,900,000 clones, just over 90% seen once. The naive CD8 population came from CD45RO-negative cells selected for CCR7, without terminally differentiated effector memory CD45RA+ cells. Sequenced sample: naive CD8+ T cells from PBMCs. These receptors all stem from a man aged 18-30 years in good health. Some clones in this sample may be carry-over from other donors' samples.

The CDR3 DNA sequence: TGTGCCAGCAGTTCCCCCGGAGGGGAAGATACGCAGTATTTT. Amino acid sequence: CASSSPGGEDTQYF. The chain has TRBV27 and TRBJ2-3, with D possibly matching TRBD2 (6 bases). Trimming took 4 bases from V and 5 from J, leaving 13 bases between them. The CDR3 has 14 residues. Germline CDR1 and CDR2: MNHEY and SMNVEV (reference sequence).

The J gene is TRBJ2-7, the V gene TRBV7-9, with a possible D match to TRBD1 (5 bases). V lost 1 base and J lost 5, with 12 bases in between. The CDR3 is made up of 14 amino acids. Germline V gives CDR1 SEHNR, CDR2 FQNEAQ (reference sequence). CDR3 DNA sequence: TGTGCCAGCAGCTTAGGGGGCGGTTGGCACGAGCAGTACTTC. This translates into CASSLGGGWHEQYF. Together with reference TRBV7-9 and TRBJ2-7, the CDR3 gives the full variable domain: DTGVSQNPRHKITKRGQNVTFRCDPISEHNRLYWYRQTLGQGPEFLTYFQNEAQLEKSRLLSDRFSAERPKGSFSTLEIQRTEQGDSAMYLCASSLGGGWHEQYFGPGTRLTVT.

The chain joins TRBV6-1 to TRBJ1-1; D is ambiguous. The V gene lost 2 bases and the J gene lost 6 bases, with 7 bases spanning the gap. The CDR3 has 12 residues. Germline loops: CDR1 MNHNS, CDR2 SASEGT. Written as DNA, the CDR3 is TGTGCCAGCAGTGAATTCCGGGCTGAAGCTTTCTTT. Translating it yields CASSEFRAEAFF.

In DNA form, the CDR3 reads TGTGCCAGCAAAAACCAGGGGGCTTTGATGAACGAGCAGTACTTC. Translation gives CASKNQGALMNEQYF. This chain connects TRBV6-1 to TRBJ2-7; TRBD1 agrees at 8 bases. Germline CDR1 is MNHNS and CDR2 is SASEGT. This CDR3 contains 15 residues. Unmatched junction bases numbered 13, after V lost 7 bases and J lost 5 bases.

This clone was recorded only once. The chain joins TRBV5-1 to TRBJ2-2, with 8 nucleotides matching TRBD1. The CDR3 is made up of 15 amino acids. J lost 6 bases, V lost 4 bases, and 8 bases had no gene match. The V gene's germline CDR1 is SGHRS and CDR2 YFSETQ. The CDR3 DNA reads as TGCGCCAGCAGCGACCCCCAGGGGGCTCCCGGGGAGCTGTTTTTT. Protein product: CASSDPQGAPGELFF.

Details on this clone: Other DNA variants within this sample encode the same CDR3. The rearrangement links TRBV6-6 to TRBJ2-7; the D gene is possibly TRBD2 (5 bases). Germline V CDR1 and CDR2: MNHNY, SVGAGI (reference sequence). Trimming cost V 2 bases and J 1 base, with 9 bases left between them. The CDR3 extends over 14 amino acids. DNA for the CDR3: TGTGCCAGCAGTTACGGAGGCCCTTCCTACGAGCAGTACTTC. Protein product: CASSYGGPSYEQYF.

CDR3 nucleotide sequence: TGTGCCAGCAGTCCCACCTACAGGGTAGGCTCCTACAATGAGCAGTTCTTC. It codes for CASSPTYRVGSYNEQFF. The chain employs TRBV11-2 and TRBJ2-1; a weak D match, TRBD1 (6 bases). V lost 6 bases and J lost 0, with 18 bases in between. Germline loops: CDR1 SGHAT, CDR2 FQNNGV. The CDR3 consists of 17 residues.

Remarks on this clone: This specimen includes other DNA sequences encoding the same CDR3. The chain combines TRBV27 with TRBJ2-7; a weak D match, TRBD2 (6 bases). Germline V CDR1 and CDR2: MNHEY, SMNVEV (reference sequence). Deletions cut 2 bases from V and 4 bases from J, with 12 bases between. The CDR3 totals 14 residues. The CDR3 DNA sequence: TGTGCCAGCAGTTTACAAGGGACTCGATACGAGCAGTACTTC. It specifies CASSLQGTRYEQYF.

The genes are TRBV28 and TRBJ2-2; 8 bases agree with TRBD2. V gave up 7 bases and J gave up 14 bases; unmatched junction bases: 9. The CDR3 has 12 residues. CDR1 is MDHEN and CDR2 is SYDVKM in the germline V gene. The CDR3 sequence: CASTDRGGGLFF. CDR3 nucleotides: TGTGCCAGCACCGACCGGGGGGGTGGACTGTTTTTT.

The chain employs TRBV12-5 and TRBJ2-7; D is unresolved. The CDR3 extends over 17 amino acids. Germline lookup yields CDR1 LGHNT and CDR2 FRNRAP. V dropped 1 base and J dropped 3 bases, with 19 bases sitting between them. CDR3 sequence: CASGLDYDPVGSYEQYF. DNA for the CDR3: TGTGCTAGTGGTTTGGACTACGATCCGGTGGGCAGCTACGAGCAGTACTTC.

This chain connects TRBV30 to TRBJ1-4; D call uncertain. There are 17 residues in the CDR3. Trimming removed 0 bases at V and 4 bases at J, with 18 bases between. CDR1 is GTSNPN and CDR2 is SVGIG in the germline V gene (reference sequence). CDR3 amino acids: CAWSVSGVPLFNEKLFF. CDR3 sequence (DNA): TGTGCCTGGAGTGTATCCGGGGTCCCCCTCTTTAATGAAAAACTGTTTTTT.

This chain connects TRBV6-5 to TRBJ2-7, with 7 bases identical to TRBD1. The CDR3 has 15 amino acids. Germline V gene data show CDR1 as MNHEY and CDR2 as SVGAGI. Trimming took 4 bases from V and 2 from J; bases not matched to a gene: 8. The CDR3 sequence is CASSCPDRVPYEQYF. CDR3 DNA: TGTGCCAGCAGTTGCCCCGACAGGGTTCCCTACGAGCAGTACTTC.

This clone was observed a single time. This sequence joins TRBV19 and TRBJ1-3, with D unresolved. V lost 1 base to trimming and J lost 9 bases, with 10 bases between them. Germline loops: CDR1 LNHDA, CDR2 SQIVND (reference sequence). The CDR3 sequence is 13 residues long. The DNA for the CDR3 is TGTGCCAGTAGTATAGTTCTACGAGGCACCATATATTTT. Translating gives CASSIVLRGTIYF.

This chain links TRBV27 with TRBJ2-1; the match to TRBD2 covers 11 bases. The junction had 7 bases not matched to a gene; V was cut back by 0 bases and J by 9 bases. CDR1 is MNHEY and CDR2 is SMNVEV in the germline V gene (reference sequence). The CDR3 runs 16 residues. CDR3 amino acids: CASSLSSGSGRAEQFF. In DNA, the CDR3 is TGTGCCAGCAGTTTATCGAGTGGTAGCGGGAGGGCTGAGCAGTTCTTC.

The chain is built from TRBV29-1 and TRBJ2-3; 13 nucleotides match TRBD2. J lost 2 bases, V lost 6 bases, and 5 bases had no gene match. This CDR3 region has 15 residues. In germline, CDR1 is SQVTM, CDR2 ANQGSEA. This chain's CDR3 is CSVGTSGIVTDTQYF. DNA of the CDR3: TGCAGCGTGGGGACTAGCGGGATTGTCACAGATACGCAGTATTTT.

The rearrangement joins TRBV5-1 to TRBJ2-4, with 8 bases aligning to TRBD2. The germline V gene has CDR1 SGHRS and CDR2 YFSETQ. V lost 0 bases and J lost 6; bases outside the gene matches: 14. This CDR3 contains 18 residues. CDR3 DNA sequence: TGCGCCAGCAGCTTGGAGGTGAGCGGGAGCGCTGCGAGAAACATTCAGTACTTC. It encodes CASSLEVSGSAARNIQYF.

This chain links TRBV7-2 with TRBJ2-1, with TRBD2 matching over 8 bases. Unmatched junction bases numbered 11, after V lost 4 bases and J lost 9 bases. The V gene's germline CDR1 is SGHTA and CDR2 FQGNSA. The CDR3 loop spans 15 amino acids. The CDR3 region is CASSSGLVRLGEQFF. DNA for the CDR3: TGTGCCAGCAGCTCGGGACTAGTAAGGTTGGGTGAGCAGTTCTTC.

The gene calls are TRBV7-8 and TRBJ1-5, with D unresolved. V lost 5 bases, J lost 2 bases, and 19 bases lay in between. Per the germline V gene, CDR1 is SGHVS and CDR2 is FQNEAQ. The CDR3 sequence is 17 residues long. CDR3 DNA: TGTGCCAGCAGCCCCTATGAATTCGAGGGTGGCAATCAGCCCCAGCATTTT. It specifies CASSPYEFEGGNQPQHF.